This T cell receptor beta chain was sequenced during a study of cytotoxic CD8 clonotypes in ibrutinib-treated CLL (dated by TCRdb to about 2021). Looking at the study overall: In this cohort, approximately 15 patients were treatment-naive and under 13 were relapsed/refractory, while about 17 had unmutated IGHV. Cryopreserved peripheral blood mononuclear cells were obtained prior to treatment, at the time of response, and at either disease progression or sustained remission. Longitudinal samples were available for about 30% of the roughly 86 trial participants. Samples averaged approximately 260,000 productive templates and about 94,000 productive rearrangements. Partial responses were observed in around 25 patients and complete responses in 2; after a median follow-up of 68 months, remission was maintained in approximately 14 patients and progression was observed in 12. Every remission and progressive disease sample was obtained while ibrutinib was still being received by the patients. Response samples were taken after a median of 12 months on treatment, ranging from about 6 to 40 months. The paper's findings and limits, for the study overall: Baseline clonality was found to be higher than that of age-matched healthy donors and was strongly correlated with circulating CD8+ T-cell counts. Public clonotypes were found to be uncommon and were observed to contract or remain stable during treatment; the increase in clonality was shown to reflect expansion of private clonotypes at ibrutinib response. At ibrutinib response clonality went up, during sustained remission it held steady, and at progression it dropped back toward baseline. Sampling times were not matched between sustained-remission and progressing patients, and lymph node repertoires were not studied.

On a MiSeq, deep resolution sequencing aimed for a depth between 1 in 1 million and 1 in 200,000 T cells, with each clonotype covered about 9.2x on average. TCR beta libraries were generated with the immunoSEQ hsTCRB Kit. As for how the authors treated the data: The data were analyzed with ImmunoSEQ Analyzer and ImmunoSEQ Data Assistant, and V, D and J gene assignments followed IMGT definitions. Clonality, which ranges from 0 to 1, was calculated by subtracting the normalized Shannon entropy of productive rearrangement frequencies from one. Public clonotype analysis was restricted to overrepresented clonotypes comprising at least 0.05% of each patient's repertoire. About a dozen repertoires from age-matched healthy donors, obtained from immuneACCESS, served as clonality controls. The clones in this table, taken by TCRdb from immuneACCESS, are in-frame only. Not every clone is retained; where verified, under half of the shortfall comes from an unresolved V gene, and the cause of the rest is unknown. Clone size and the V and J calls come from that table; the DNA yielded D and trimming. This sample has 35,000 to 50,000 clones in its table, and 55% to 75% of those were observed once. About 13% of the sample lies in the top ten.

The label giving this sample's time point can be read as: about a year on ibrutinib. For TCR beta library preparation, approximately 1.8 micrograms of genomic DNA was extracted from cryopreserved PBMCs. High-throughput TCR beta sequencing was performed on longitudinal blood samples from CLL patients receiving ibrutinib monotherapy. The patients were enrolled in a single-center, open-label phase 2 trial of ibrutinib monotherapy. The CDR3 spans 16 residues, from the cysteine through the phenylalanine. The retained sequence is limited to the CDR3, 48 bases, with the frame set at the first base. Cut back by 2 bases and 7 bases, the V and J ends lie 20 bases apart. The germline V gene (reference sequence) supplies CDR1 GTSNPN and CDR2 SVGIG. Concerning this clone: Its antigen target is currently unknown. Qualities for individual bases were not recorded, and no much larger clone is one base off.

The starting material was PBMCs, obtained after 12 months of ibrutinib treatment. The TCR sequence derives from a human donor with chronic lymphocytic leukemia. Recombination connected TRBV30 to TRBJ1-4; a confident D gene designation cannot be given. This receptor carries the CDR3 CAWSLLPRPKSEKLFF. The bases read TGTGCCTGGAGTCTCCTCCCTCGGCCCAAGAGTGAAAAACTGTTTTTT.